A single sample is the source of the 12 T cell receptor beta chains below, sequenced in a study of T cell clonality in common variable immunodeficiency. Study-wide findings and caveats: Reportedly, TCR beta sequences from common variable immunodeficiency showed fewer deletions and N-nucleotide insertions.

Sequencing was performed with immunoSEQ multiplex PCR; in TCRdb, only in-frame clones are kept and a portion is missing. Found here are about 23,000 clones, no singletons; the ten largest cover under 10%. What these receptors recognize is not known. Sample: peripheral blood mononuclear cells. These receptor sequences come from a human donor with common variable immunodeficiency.

This clone has a handful of counts. The read terminates 3 residues ahead of where the CDR3 ends, so the germline J gene completes it. The rearrangement uses TRBV2 and TRBJ1-6, with TRBD1 matching 9 bases. This CDR3 is 15 amino acids long. Trimming at V came to 4 bases and at J to 9 bases, leaving 7 bases not matched to a gene. Germline CDR1 SNHLY, CDR2 FYNNEI. The sequenced CDR3 bases are TGTGCCAGCAGTGGGGGACAGGGAAAGAGTTCACCC. Translated, it gives CASSGGQGKSSP. The full CDR3 reads CASSGGQGKSSPLHF.

This clone was recorded at least ten times. CDR3 DNA, as far as it was read: TGTGCCAGCAGCTCCCCGGGGGAGGGTGAG. It encodes CASSSPGEGE. The whole CDR3 is CASSSPGEGEQFF. The J gene is TRBJ2-1, the V gene TRBV7-3; 7 bases map to TRBD2. The CDR3 extends 3 residues past the end of the read, so its final part is completed from the germline J gene. Germline values: CDR1 SGHTA, CDR2 FQGTGA. This CDR3 is built from 13 residues. With 4 bases clipped from V and 9 bases from J, the junction kept 6 bases outside the gene matches. The full variable domain, its missing parts supplied by reference TRBV7-3 and TRBJ2-1, is GAGVSQTPSNKVTEKGKYVELRCDPISGHTALYWYRQSLGQGPEFLIYFQGTGAADDSGLPNDRFFAVRPEGSVSTLKIQRTERGDSAVYLCASSSPGEGEQFFGPGTRLTVL.

Concerning this clone itself: The observed sequence ends 3 residues before the CDR3 terminus, with the missing tail filled in from the germline J gene. The chain is built from TRBV6-2 or TRBV6-3 and TRBJ1-2, with 8 bases lining up with TRBD1. Germline CDR1 MNHEY, CDR2 SVGEGT. The CDR3 extends over 16 amino acids. Partial CDR3 DNA: TGTGCCAGCAGTGCCACCGGGACAGGCCGCGGACTCGGC. It is translated as CASSATGTGRGLG. The complete CDR3 sequence is CASSATGTGRGLGYTF.

This clone was counted many times. The read halts 3 residues ahead of the CDR3 end, with the missing end drawn from the germline J gene. The chain recombines TRBV2 with TRBJ2-2; the D gene is possibly TRBD2 (5 bases). The CDR3 consists of 15 residues. V dropped 4 bases and J dropped 2 bases, with 11 bases sitting between them. Looked up from germline, CDR1 is SNHLY and CDR2 is FYNNEI. The sequenced CDR3 bases are TGTGCCAGCAGTGTCGTGACTACAAACACCGGGGAG. Translation: CASSVVTTNTGE. The CDR3 as a whole reads CASSVVTTNTGELFF.

This clone was counted a few times. The sequenced fragment ends 3 residues before the CDR3 boundary, so the rest is inferred from the germline J gene. The J gene is TRBJ2-2, the V gene TRBV6-2 or TRBV6-3, with TRBD2 as a possible D gene (5 bases). The CDR3 has 17 residues. Between the trimmed V and J ends, which lost 6 bases and 0 bases, there was a span of 17 bases. Germline values: CDR1 MNHEY, CDR2 SVGEGT. The CDR3 is CASSPTVGGSNTGELFF. The sequenced part of the CDR3 DNA is TGTGCCAGCAGCCCTACGGTGGGCGGGTCGAACACCGGGGAG.

Remarks on this clone: With the read ending 3 residues before the CDR3 end, the germline J gene is used to fill in that end. The V call is TRBV11-3, the J call TRBJ1-1, with TRBD1 matching 7 bases. The V gene end was trimmed by 5 bases and the J gene end by 3 bases; junction bases not matched to a gene: 6. Germline loops: CDR1 SGHNT, CDR2 YENEEA. The CDR3 extends over 14 amino acids. The part of the CDR3 DNA that was read is TGTGCCAGCAGCGAGGGGCAGGGGGACACTGAA. It encodes CASSEGQGDTE. The CDR3 as a whole reads CASSEGQGDTEAFF.

The table lists this clone with many counts. From the germline J gene comes the end of the CDR3, since the read stops 3 residues before it. The rearrangement joins TRBV6-2 or TRBV6-3 to TRBJ1-1; 9 bases match TRBD1. V was clipped by 5 bases and J by 5 bases; unmatched bases: 15. The CDR3 loop spans 17 amino acids. Germline V lookup: CDR1 MNHEY, CDR2 SVGEGT. The CDR3 bases that were read are TGTGCCAGCAGTCGGATGTACACAGGGGGCGCAAAAACTGAA. Its translation: CASSRMYTGGAKTE. The entire CDR3 is CASSRMYTGGAKTEAFF.

The table lists this clone with a few counts. The read finishes 3 residues shy of the CDR3 end, and the germline J gene is used to complete it. The chain joins TRBV30 to TRBJ2-7, with 9 bases lining up with TRBD2. CDR3 length: 11 amino acids. With V trimmed by 8 bases and J by 6 bases, 5 bases remained unmatched. Germline CDR1 GTSNPN, CDR2 SVGIG (reference sequence). The CDR3 DNA, read in part, is TGTGCCAGCGGACTAGCGATCGAG. Translated: CASGLAIE. The CDR3 in its entirety is CASGLAIEQYF.

This clone was seen more than once but under ten times. Read data end 3 residues before the CDR3 end; the end is taken from the germline J gene. The gene calls are TRBV20-1 and TRBJ2-5; D gene unclear. CDR1 is DFQATT, CDR2 SNEGSKA, per germline (reference sequence). CDR3 length: 12 amino acids. Trimming removed 3 bases at V and 5 bases at J, with 10 bases between. The CDR3 loop reads CSASVFRETQYF. Incomplete CDR3 DNA: TGCAGTGCTAGCGTTTTCAGGGAGACC.

On this clone itself: The DNA ends 3 residues before the CDR3 does, and the rest of the CDR3 is filled in from the germline J gene. The rearrangement uses TRBV7-2 and TRBJ1-2; weak D call: TRBD1 (6 bases). The CDR3 loop spans 12 amino acids. Germline lookup yields CDR1 SGHTA and CDR2 FQGNSA. CDR3 DNA, as far as it was read: TGTGCCAGCAGCCCAGGACAGTTTCGC. The encoded protein is CASSPGQFR. The entire CDR3 reads CASSPGQFRYTF.

This clone occurred many times. The CDR3 is cut off 3 residues early in the read; its end comes from the germline J gene. The chain uses TRBV7-9 and TRBJ2-1; TRBD1 is a possible D gene (6 bases). V was pared by 2 bases and J by 7 bases, with 9 bases between. Germline assignment: CDR1 SEHNR and CDR2 FQNEAQ (reference sequence). This CDR3 is 13 amino acids long. The CDR3 region is CASSLTDRNEQFF. Incomplete CDR3 DNA: TGTGCCAGCAGCTTAACCGACAGGAATGAG.

This clone has only a few counts. The read terminates 3 residues before the CDR3 end, so the remaining end is supplied by the germline J gene. The V and J genes are TRBV2 and TRBJ2-1; 7 bases fit TRBD2. The V and J ends lost 8 bases and 5 bases, in that order; junction bases with no gene match: 12. This CDR3 region has 15 residues. CDR1 is SNHLY and CDR2 is FYNNEI in the germline V gene. The CDR3 bases that were read are TGTGCCAGCTCTTGGGAACTAGCGCTTAACAATGAG. Encoded protein: CASSWELALNNE. The whole CDR3 is CASSWELALNNEQFF.